The 5 T cell receptor beta chains below were found in one sample sequenced in a study of blood T cell repertoires in COVID-19. Profiled with immunoSEQ multiplex PCR; TCRdb holds only in-frame clones, not every one. The table records some 270,000 clones, 75% to 90% of them present only once. The sample taken for sequencing was PBMCs or T cells enriched from blood (not recorded which). The receptors originated from a woman in her twenties or thirties who had recovered from COVID-19.

The V and J genes are TRBV5-8 and TRBJ2-7, with 8 bases aligning to TRBD1. The CDR3 totals 14 residues. The germline gives CDR1 SGHTS, CDR2 YDEGEE. The V segment lost 2 bases and the J segment 3 bases; nucleotides outside the gene matches: 4. CDR3: CASSFKDRVYEQYF. CDR3 nucleotide sequence: TGTGCCAGCAGCTTTAAGGACAGGGTCTACGAGCAGTACTTC.

This chain uses TRBV30 with TRBJ2-5; 7 nucleotides match TRBD1. Germline CDR1 and CDR2: GTSNPN and SVGIG (reference sequence). Losses at the gene ends were 3 bases for V and 5 bases for J; bases not matched to a gene: 12. This CDR3 has 15 amino acids. The CDR3 sequence: CAWRPSQGLGETQYF. In nucleotides, the CDR3 is TGTGCCTGGAGACCTTCACAGGGGCTTGGGGAGACCCAGTACTTC.

The V call is TRBV5-1, the J call TRBJ2-5; D is possibly TRBD2 (6 bases). This CDR3 spans 14 amino acids. In germline, CDR1 is SGHRS, CDR2 YFSETQ. The V end was cut by 4 bases, the J end by 5 bases, with 15 bases between. CDR3 DNA: TGCGCCAGCAGCGTGGGCGGGGTCTGGGAGACCCAGTACTTC. As protein: CASSVGGVWETQYF.

The rearrangement links TRBV4-1 to TRBJ1-5; TRBD1 matches 8 bases. Losses at the gene ends were 1 base for V and 10 bases for J; bases not matched to a gene: 9. This CDR3 has 15 amino acids. In germline, CDR1 is MGHRA, CDR2 YSYEKL. CDR3 nucleotides: TGCGCCAGCAGCCAAGGTTCATCTTCAGGGGGCCCCCAGCATTTT. It yields the protein CASSQGSSSGGPQHF.

This chain uses TRBV27 with TRBJ1-6; a possible D gene is TRBD1 (6 bases). V was shortened by 6 bases and J by 10 bases, with 13 bases between the two germline ends. The germline V gene encodes CDR1 MNHEY and CDR2 SMNVEV (reference sequence). The CDR3 spans 13 residues. This CDR3 reads CASRGAGRSPLHF. CDR3 in DNA: TGTGCCAGCAGGGGGGCCGGGAGGTCACCCCTCCACTTT.